Detailed here is one T cell receptor (beta chain). Antigen unknown. The CDR3 contains 12 residues. V shed 6 bases and J shed 2 bases, with 8 bases lying between them. Looked up from germline, CDR1 is SNHLY and CDR2 is FYNNEI. The sample originates from a study of Tregs in tolerant kidney transplant recipients. Assay: immunoSEQ multiplex PCR; the TCRdb copy retains only in-frame clones and omits some. The sample comprises under 100,000 clones, around 90% of which are singletons, and roughly 5% rests with the top ten. Study-level points and caveats: Biological reproducibility was not directly addressed, but technical replication error appeared minimal. The most relevant donor-specific Treg TCRbeta repertoire apparently came from expansion with activated donor B cells.

Unstimulated Tregs (CD4+CD25+CD127-) and CD4+CD25- non-Tregs were sorted from PBMCs. This chain uses TRBV2 with TRBJ2-7, with D possibly being TRBD1 or TRBD2 (5 bases each). The receptor was isolated from a human donor in good health. Input material: CD8+ T cells from blood. CDR3 nucleotides: TGTGCCAGCAGGGGACCCCCCTACGAGCAGTACTTC. The encoded protein is CASRGPPYEQYF.